The rows below give T cell receptor beta chains drawn from one sample of a study of T cells in Graves' hyperthyroidism and ophthalmopathy. MiXCR, run by TCRdb on the multiplex PCR reads, gives a single entry per CDR3 protein. The data hold 250,000 to 400,000 distinct CDR3 sequences, with roughly 15% observed a single time. Sequencing was performed on blood. The receptors were gathered from a woman between 40 and 55 years old with Graves' ophthalmopathy. Each CDR3 is given with its conserved first and last residue. Each record gives: V gene, J gene, clone size, D gene, CDR3 protein, CDR3 DNA. The D gene is left open where the match is weak. Clone sizes are given selectively: once, few, many, or a class where the clone is expanded.

TRBV29-1	TRBJ2-1	few	TRBD2	CSVERTSGYTYNEQFF	TGCAGCGTTGAACGGACTAGCGGATATACCTACAATGAGCAGTTCTTC
TRBV3-1	TRBJ1-1	many	NA	CASSQAGFEAFF	TGTGCCAGCAGCCAAGCCGGGTTTGAAGCTTTCTTT
TRBV15	TRBJ2-2	few	NA	CATSRDRKGANTGELFF	TGTGCCACCAGCAGAGATAGAAAGGGGGCGAACACCGGGGAGCTGTTTTTT
TRBV11-2	TRBJ1-1	few	NA	CASSLLTVTEAFF	TGTGCCAGCAGCTTACTGACAGTCACTGAAGCTTTCTTT
TRBV11-3	TRBJ2-3	many	NA	CASSFSLGASSTDTQYF	TGTGCCAGCAGCTTCTCGCTAGGGGCGTCTAGCACAGATACGCAGTATTTT
TRBV2	TRBJ2-2	few	NA	CVSSELGQPSNTGELFF	TGTGTCAGCAGTGAACTTGGACAGCCTTCGAACACCGGGGAGCTGTTTTTT
TRBV27	TRBJ2-1	many	NA	CASRQSSYNEQFF	TGTGCCAGTCGACAGAGCTCCTACAATGAGCAGTTCTTC
TRBV20-1	TRBJ2-7	NA	NA	CSARDRGRASYEQYF	TGCAGTGCTAGAGATAGGGGCAGAGCGAGCTACGAGCAGTACTTC
TRBV6-1	TRBJ2-1	many	TRBD1	CASRDRAHNEQFF	TGTGCCAGCCGGGACAGGGCCCACAATGAGCAGTTCTTC
TRBV4-2	TRBJ2-1	NA	TRBD1	CASSQVSRGNHNEQFF	TGTGCCAGCAGCCAAGTGTCCAGGGGGAATCACAATGAGCAGTTCTTC
TRBV7-9	TRBJ2-3	NA	TRBD1	CASSRQGTDTQYF	TGTGCCAGCAGCAGACAGGGGACAGATACGCAGTATTTT
TRBV7-8	TRBJ2-1	few	NA	CASSLAAPRYNEQFF	TGTGCCAGCAGCTTAGCGGCCCCGCGGTACAATGAGCAGTTCTTC
TRBV4-1	TRBJ1-5	NA	NA	CASSQEQGGQPQHF	TGCGCCAGCAGCCAGGAACAGGGTGGCCAGCCCCAGCATTTT
TRBV4-2	TRBJ1-4	NA	NA	CASSQGDYATNEKLFF	TGTGCCAGCAGCCAAGGGGACTATGCAACTAATGAAAAACTGTTTTTT
TRBV10-3	TRBJ2-1	NA	TRBD2	CAIRVGTSGYEQFF	TGTGCCATCAGGGTGGGGACTAGCGGGTATGAGCAGTTCTTC
TRBV28	TRBJ1-6	few	TRBD1	CASRRGRGSPLHF	TGTGCCAGCAGGAGGGGGCGCGGTTCACCCCTCCACTTT
TRBV6-1	TRBJ1-3	NA	NA	CASSAGNTIYF	TGTGCCAGCAGTGCTGGAAACACCATATATTTT
TRBV6-5	TRBJ1-5	many	NA	CASSYSDKQPQHF	TGTGCCAGCAGTTACTCGGACAAACAGCCCCAGCATTTT
TRBV15	TRBJ2-2	many	NA	CATSRDRGSGELFF	TGTGCCACCAGCAGAGATCGGGGCTCCGGGGAGCTGTTTTTT
TRBV27	TRBJ1-2	many	TRBD1	CASSLYSGQLPFLYGYTF	TGTGCCAGCAGTTTATACTCGGGACAGCTCCCTTTTCTCTATGGCTACACCTTC
TRBV3-1	TRBJ2-2	NA	NA	CASSQTAGTNTGELFF	TGTGCCAGCAGCCAAACGGCCGGAACGAACACCGGGGAGCTGTTTTTT
TRBV2	TRBJ2-7	many	TRBD2	CASSGLADYEQYF	TGTGCCAGCAGTGGCCTAGCGGACTACGAGCAGTACTTC
TRBV28	TRBJ2-1	many	NA	CASSLMREVRTHNEQFF	TGTGCCAGCAGTTTGATGAGGGAGGTAAGGACCCACAATGAGCAGTTCTTC
TRBV7-2	TRBJ2-5	many	TRBD2	CASSLLAGGLGETQYF	TGTGCCAGCAGCTTACTAGCGGGGGGGCTGGGAGAGACCCAGTACTTC
TRBV20-1	TRBJ2-3	few	NA	CSPLGPDTQYF	TGCAGCCCCCTGGGTCCAGATACGCAGTATTTT
TRBV30	TRBJ2-2	NA	TRBD1	CARRGQGANGELFF	TGTGCCCGGAGAGGACAGGGGGCAAACGGGGAGCTGTTTTTT
TRBV19	TRBJ1-5	many	NA	CASSPQVDQPQHF	TGTGCCAGTAGTCCCCAGGTGGATCAGCCCCAGCATTTT
TRBV9	TRBJ2-1	NA	TRBD2	CASSVGPGLATNEQFF	TGTGCCAGCAGCGTAGGACCTGGACTAGCCACCAATGAGCAGTTCTTC
TRBV19	TRBJ2-1	NA	TRBD1	CATRPGQGANEQFF	TGTGCCACCCGACCGGGACAGGGAGCCAATGAGCAGTTCTTC
TRBV27	TRBJ2-1	NA	NA	CASSDEGLGDEQVF	TGTGCCAGCAGTGACGAAGGCTTGGGTGATGAGCAGGTCTTC
TRBV6-1	TRBJ2-7	many	NA	CASRPTTGWQVEQYF	TGTGCCAGCAGACCAACGACAGGCTGGCAGGTGGAGCAGTACTTC
TRBV6-1	TRBJ2-1	many	TRBD2	CASSKVSSGKRNEQFF	TGTGCCAGCTCGAAGGTCTCTAGCGGGAAAAGGAATGAGCAGTTCTTC
TRBV7-6	TRBJ2-1	many	TRBD1	CASSREQGMSSYNEQFF	TGTGCCAGCAGCAGGGAACAGGGGATGAGCTCCTACAATGAGCAGTTCTTC
TRBV27	TRBJ1-2	NA	TRBD1	CASSSLQGAHARTYGYTF	TGTGCCAGCAGTTCGCTACAGGGGGCTCATGCTCGAACGTATGGCTACACCTTC
TRBV24-1	TRBJ2-3	few	TRBD2	CATSDMRGGTDTQYF	TGTGCCACCAGTGACATGCGGGGGGGCACAGATACGCAGTATTTT
TRBV5-1	TRBJ1-1	NA	NA	CASSLLTSNTEAFF	TGCGCCAGCAGCCTCCTAACCTCGAACACTGAAGCTTTCTTT
TRBV15	TRBJ2-5	many	NA	CATSLGFLAQGETQYF	TGTGCCACCTCTCTAGGGTTTCTAGCGCAGGGAGAGACCCAGTACTTC
TRBV5-1	TRBJ2-7	NA	TRBD1	CASSTRQGITEQYF	TGCGCCAGCAGCACCAGACAGGGAATCACCGAGCAGTACTTC
TRBV7-2	TRBJ2-3	NA	TRBD2	CASSSPWGTSVRDTQYF	TGTGCCAGCAGCTCCCCGTGGGGGACTAGCGTGAGGGATACGCAGTATTTT
TRBV5-1	TRBJ1-1	many	NA	CASSLYGQGSVSEAFF	TGCGCCAGCAGCTTGTATGGTCAGGGGAGTGTGTCTGAAGCTTTCTTT
TRBV6-1	TRBJ2-3	few	NA	CASSEVTADTQYF	TGTGCCAGCAGTGAAGTAACGGCAGATACGCAGTATTTT
TRBV6-1	TRBJ1-1	many	NA	CASRYDQGTGKAFF	TGTGCCAGCAGATATGACCAGGGAACCGGTAAAGCTTTCTTT
TRBV19	TRBJ2-2	few	NA	CASSIEGRRTGELFF	TGTGCCAGTAGTATAGAGGGAAGGAGGACCGGGGAGCTGTTTTTT
TRBV20-1	TRBJ2-1	NA	TRBD2	CSARILAGIYNEQFF	TGCAGTGCTAGGATTCTAGCGGGCATTTACAATGAGCAGTTCTTC
TRBV12-3/TRBV12-4	TRBJ1-4	many	TRBD1	CASSLDPWPVDRAAEKLFF	TGTGCCAGCAGTTTAGACCCCTGGCCCGTAGACAGGGCGGCTGAAAAACTGTTTTTT
TRBV7-2	TRBJ2-5	few	NA	CASSLDRSREAQYF	TGTGCCAGCAGCTTAGATAGGTCTAGAGAGGCCCAGTACTTC
TRBV6-1	TRBJ1-2	many	TRBD1	CASSPRQGVGYGYTF	TGTGCCAGCAGCCCCCGACAGGGTGTCGGCTATGGCTACACCTTC
TRBV30	TRBJ2-3	many	NA	CAWRISGSTDTQYF	TGTGCCTGGAGAATATCGGGGAGCACAGATACGCAGTATTTT